The clone carrying this TCR beta chain was picked up many times. These data originate in a study of identical twins. The CDR3 has 13 residues. In germline, CDR1 is SEHNR, CDR2 FQNEAQ (reference sequence). V lost 8 bases and J 1 base, leaving 9 bases between the germline ends. TCRdb re-analysed the 5' RACE reads in MiXCR, keeping a single row per CDR3 protein. The sample includes 250,000 to 350,000 distinct CDR3 sequences, under 9% of them seen just once. These data were likewise used in another study, on yellow fever vaccine responses in identical twins. This second study says: Twins' vaccine T cell responses were reported to seem partly convergent and partly personalized.

This receptor was obtained from a woman between 18 and 30 years old in good health. Sequencing was carried out using memory (CD45RO+) T cells sorted from blood. The chain carries TRBV7-9 and TRBJ2-1; D is undetermined. The CDR3 spells CASRPGSYNEQFF. Here the CDR3 DNA reads TGTGCCAGCCGCCCGGGTTCCTACAATGAGCAGTTCTTC. The complete variable domain, with remaining parts taken from reference TRBV7-9 and TRBJ2-1, reads DTGVSQNPRHKITKRGQNVTFRCDPISEHNRLYWYRQTLGQGPEFLTYFQNEAQLEKSRLLSDRFSAERPKGSFSTLEIQRTEQGDSAMYLCASRPGSYNEQFFGPGTRLTVL.